Sequencing of this T cell receptor (beta chain) was carried out in a study of cytomegalovirus exposure and HLA in healthy donors. On the study more broadly: Early release data held 80 million to 100 million unique TCRs from HLA-typed donors. Study-level results: Testing in vitro showed a few CMV-associated chains specific for CMV antigens. Most TCR sequences showed up rarely, but some public TCRs showed up in many donors.

Primers included in the PCR were 60 Vbeta and 13 Jbeta primers. The table came from immunoSEQ multiplex PCR; TCRdb's copy has only in-frame clones and leaves some out. The data contain roughly 84,000 clones, around three fifths of them singletons. Comment on this clone: Its cognate antigen is unknown. The germline gene is not matched at one end of the junction; a read error may be the cause.

Sequenced sample: PBMCs. This receptor was identified in a woman between 40 and 50 years old in good health and CMV-seropositive.

The CDR3 loop is CASSPALSSGLF. The CDR3 region has the DNA TGTGCCAGCAGCCCAGCTTTGTCTAGCGGCCTCTTC. V and J are TRBV7-9 and TRBJ2-1; TRBD2 matches at 7 bases. The CDR3 has 12 residues. Germline V gene sequence: CDR1 SEHNR, CDR2 FQNEAQ (reference sequence).